This TCR beta chain was sequenced for a study of technical replicates of blood from a few donors (TCRdb year 2017). Concerning this clone: Its antigen target is currently unknown. There are no base qualities to consult, and no much larger clone falls within one base.

The library was prepared using the immunoSEQ multiplex PCR assay. TCRdb mirrors the immuneACCESS table, restricted to in-frame sequences. Some clones are absent from its copies; in checked studies, under half trace to an unresolved V gene, and the reason for the others is unknown. The sample table contains some 74,000 clones; only one count was recorded for about 97% of them. Approximately 0.3% of the sample rests with the top ten. The germline V gene (reference sequence) provides CDR1 PRHDT and CDR2 FYEKMQ. Trimming leaves V shorter by 5 bases and J shorter by 4 bases, with the junction holding 7 bases beyond the gene matches. Its CDR3 holds 14 amino acids, cysteine through phenylalanine. The read is trimmed to its CDR3 DNA, 42 bases read in frame from base 1.

Sequencing used T cells isolated from PBMCs. The rearranged segments are TRBV13 and TRBJ1-2; 7 nucleotides in the junction match TRBD1. The receptor comes from a human donor in good health. The CDR3 protein sequence reads: CASSIDRAGYGYTF. At the DNA level, the sequence is TGTGCCAGCAGCATTGACAGGGCTGGCTATGGCTACACCTTC.